A single TCR beta chain is shown here with its context. Antigen: not known. Using immunoSEQ multiplex PCR, the repertoire was profiled, and TCRdb retains in-frame clones only, with some absent. The sample lists 95,000 to 100,000 clones; 86% were seen once. This record comes from a study of graft-versus-host responses after intestinal transplantation. Study summary: Isolated intestinal, liver-intestinal, or multivisceral transplants were what recipients had. For 3 to 4 years after anti-thymocyte globulin induction, all recipients took tacrolimus and steroids. General study results and limits: Elevated graft-versus-host to host-versus-graft clonal ratios in allografts were recorded for patients with graft-donor T cell macrochimerism.

This receptor was taken from a human patient who received an intestinal transplant, so some T cells may come from the graft donor. The specimen comprised PBMCs, sampled 255 days after intestinal transplant.

The CDR3: CATRSEGDTDTQYF. CDR3 nucleotide sequence: TGTGCCACCAGATCGGAGGGGGACACAGATACGCAGTATTTT. The V gene is TRBV15, the J gene TRBJ2-3; D could derive from TRBD1 or TRBD2 (6 bases each). The V and J ends lost 6 bases and 2 bases respectively, with 12 bases between them. Germline CDR1 and CDR2: LNHNV and YYDKDF (reference sequence). The CDR3 extends over 14 amino acids.